What follows are 26 T cell receptor beta chains derived from one specimen sequenced in a study of blood T cell repertoires in COVID-19. Profiling relied on immunoSEQ multiplex PCR, and the TCRdb table lists in-frame clones only, not all of them. The table records roughly 76,000 clones, approximately 90% of them present only once. Sequencing was carried out using peripheral blood. These receptor sequences come from a woman aged 55-69 years with active COVID-19.

CDR3 bases: TGTGCCAGCAGCTTAGTAAGGGCCGGGACCCAGCATTTT. This gives the protein CASSLVRAGTQHF. The V gene is TRBV11-2, the J gene TRBJ1-5; no clear D. CDR1 and CDR2 from the germline V gene are SGHAT and FQNNGV. V gave up 1 base and J gave up 11 bases, with 12 bases separating them. CDR3 length equals 13 residues.

This clone came up once. CDR3 residues: CANPRGGGQPQHF. In DNA, the CDR3 is TGCGCCAATCCCCGTGGGGGGGGACAGCCCCAGCATTTT. This chain uses TRBV10-1 with TRBJ1-5, with a tentative D call TRBD1 (5 bases). The CDR3 spans 13 residues. The germline V gene encodes CDR1 WNHNN and CDR2 SYGVQD (reference sequence). V lost 10 bases to trimming and J lost 7 bases, with 17 bases between them.

The V and J genes are TRBV7-7 and TRBJ1-3; D is ambiguous. Trimming cost V 1 base and J 4 bases, with 11 bases left between them. The germline V gene has CDR1 SSHAT and CDR2 FNYEAQ (reference sequence). The CDR3 is made up of 15 amino acids. The CDR3 region has the DNA TGTGCCAGCAGCTTAGGGCGAGGTTCAGGAAACACCATATATTTT. Protein: CASSLGRGSGNTIYF. Full variable domain (missing parts from reference TRBV7-7 and TRBJ1-3): GAGVSQSPRYKVTKRGQDVTLRCDPISSHATLYWYQQALGQGPEFLTYFNYEAQPDKSGLPSDRFSAERPEGSISTLTIQRTEQRDSAMYRCASSLGRGSGNTIYFGEGSWLTVV.

CDR3: CASSPGVANTEAFF. The CDR3 coding sequence is TGTGCCAGCAGCCCAGGGGTAGCGAACACTGAAGCTTTCTTT. V gene TRBV7-8 combines with J gene TRBJ1-1, with a weak D call TRBD1 (6 bases). The germline V gene has CDR1 SGHVS and CDR2 FQNEAQ. Trimming removed 5 bases from V and 1 base from J, with 11 bases in between. The CDR3 sequence is 14 residues long.

CDR3: CASRREAYNSPLHF. The CDR3 coding sequence is TGTGCCAGCAGGAGGGAGGCCTATAATTCACCCCTCCACTTT. The chain employs TRBV6-5 and TRBJ1-6; D not certain. The length of the CDR3 is 14 residues. CDR1 is MNHEY, CDR2 SVGAGI, per germline. Trimming took off 6 bases at V and 2 bases at J, with 8 bases between the two ends.

This chain joins TRBV5-1 and TRBJ1-2; the D is unclear. The CDR3 is made up of 15 amino acids. V lost 6 bases, J lost 0 bases, and 15 bases lay in between. Germline CDR1 is SGHRS and CDR2 is YFSETQ. This CDR3 reads CASNGRTETNYGYTF. The CDR3 DNA sequence: TGCGCCAGCAACGGGAGAACGGAAACTAACTATGGCTACACCTTC.

The V and J genes are TRBV4-2 and TRBJ2-5; 10 positions match TRBD2. With V trimmed by 2 bases and J by 2 bases, 5 bases remained unmatched. The germline V gene encodes CDR1 LGHNA and CDR2 YNFKEQ. The CDR3 spans 16 residues. The CDR3 nucleotides are TGTGCCAGCAGCCAACCCGGGACTAGCGAACAAGAGACCCAGTACTTC. Translated: CASSQPGTSEQETQYF.

The J gene is TRBJ2-5, the V gene TRBV28; D is perhaps TRBD2 (5 bases). The CDR3 length is 17 residues. V shed 6 bases and J shed 3 bases, with 23 bases lying between them. CDR1 and CDR2 (germline): MDHEN, SYDVKM. CDR3 protein: CASRPRLKLEQKETQYF. CDR3 in DNA: TGTGCCAGCAGGCCGCGTCTGAAACTAGAACAAAAAGAGACCCAGTACTTC. Looking up the rest from reference TRBV28 and TRBJ2-5 gives the full variable domain: DVKVTQSSRYLVKRTGEKVFLECVQDMDHENMFWYRQDPGLGLRLIYFSYDVKMKEKGDIPEGYSVSREKKERFSLILESASTNQTSMYLCASRPRLKLEQKETQYFGPGTRLLVL.

This clone was recorded only once. This sample includes further DNA sequences coding for the same CDR3. The rearrangement links TRBV5-1 to TRBJ1-2; 7 bases are a match to TRBD1. The CDR3 is 12 residues long. CDR1 is SGHRS, CDR2 YFSETQ, per germline. After removal of 4 bases from V and 6 bases from J, the junction contained 3 bases not matched to a gene. The DNA for the CDR3 is TGCGCCAGCAGCAGGACAGGAGATGGCTACACCTTC. Translation gives CASSRTGDGYTF.

The CDR3 here is CASSPQTGEETQYF. CDR3 in DNA: TGTGCCAGCTCACCACAAACCGGGGAGGAGACCCAGTACTTC. The chain is built from TRBV18 and TRBJ2-5; D may be TRBD2 (5 bases). Trimming took off 1 base at V and 5 bases at J, with 11 bases between the two ends. The V gene's germline CDR1 is KGHSH and CDR2 LQKENI. The CDR3 is 14 residues long.

The chain carries TRBV4-2 and TRBJ2-1; TRBD1 matches 7 bases. V lost 4 bases to trimming and J lost 0 bases; unmatched junction nucleotides: 6. The CDR3 consists of 16 residues. Germline CDR1 is LGHNA and CDR2 is YNFKEQ. The CDR3 loop reads CASSREDRSSYNEQFF. The CDR3 DNA is TGTGCCAGCAGCCGAGAGGACAGGAGCTCCTACAATGAGCAGTTCTTC.

This chain connects TRBV10-2 to TRBJ2-1; TRBD2 agrees at 13 bases. CDR1 is WSHSY and CDR2 is SAAADI in the germline V gene. V lost 0 bases to trimming and J lost 7 bases; unmatched junction nucleotides: 3. The CDR3 covers 16 residues. The CDR3 loop reads CASSESRTSGSNEQFF. DNA for the CDR3: TGCGCCAGCAGTGAGTCTAGGACTAGCGGGAGTAATGAGCAGTTCTTC.

The chain couples TRBV18 to TRBJ2-1; D possibly corresponds to TRBD2 (5 bases). The CDR3 sequence is 17 residues long. Germline loops: CDR1 KGHSH, CDR2 LQKENI. The V end was cut by 3 bases, the J end by 3 bases, with 18 bases between. The chain's CDR3 is CASSPPLRAGGYNEQFF. The DNA of the CDR3 is TGTGCCAGCTCACCCCCTTTGCGGGCGGGCGGCTACAATGAGCAGTTCTTC.

This rearrangement joins TRBV19 to TRBJ1-3; 7 bases line up with TRBD1. J was trimmed by 0 bases and V by 3 bases; bases with no gene match: 2. The CDR3 sequence is 15 residues long. Germline V gene data show CDR1 as LNHDA and CDR2 as SQIVND (reference sequence). The CDR3 DNA sequence: TGTGCCAGTAGTATTGGGACAGCCTCTGGAAACACCATATATTTT. It specifies CASSIGTASGNTIYF.

V gene TRBV6-1 combines with J gene TRBJ1-2; D unclear. CDR3 length: 13 amino acids. Germline V gives CDR1 MNHNS, CDR2 SASEGT. V was clipped by 3 bases and J by 6 bases, with 11 bases between them. The CDR3 is CASSDLREHGYTF. For the CDR3, the DNA is TGTGCCAGCAGTGATTTACGGGAACATGGCTACACCTTC.

The J gene is TRBJ1-5, the V gene TRBV4-1; possible D gene TRBD1, 6 bases. Germline V gene lookup returns CDR1 MGHRA and CDR2 YSYEKL. This CDR3 spans 16 amino acids. Deletions cut 3 bases from V and 2 bases from J, with 14 bases between. The CDR3 loop reads CASSQNRERRNQPQHF. CDR3 nucleotide sequence: TGCGCCAGCAGCCAGAACAGGGAAAGGCGCAATCAGCCCCAGCATTTT.

V usage is TRBV28 and J usage is TRBJ2-7; D remains unclear. Germline V gives CDR1 MDHEN, CDR2 SYDVKM. The CDR3 spans 12 residues. Trimming left V 5 bases short and J 3 bases short, with 8 bases between. CDR3: CASSPVYYEQYF. The CDR3 DNA reads as TGTGCCAGCAGTCCTGTCTACTACGAGCAGTACTTC.

V gene TRBV6-5 combines with J gene TRBJ2-1; possible D gene TRBD1, 5 bases. Germline V gene data show CDR1 as MNHEY and CDR2 as SVGAGI. This CDR3 comprises 14 residues. The ends were cut back, 4 bases at V and 2 bases at J, with 9 bases in the middle. In DNA, the CDR3 is TGTGCCAGCAGTTTCAGGGAACCCTACAATGAGCAGTTCTTC. This sequence encodes CASSFREPYNEQFF.

This rearrangement joins TRBV4-2 to TRBJ2-2, with TRBD2 as a possible D gene (7 bases). Trimming took off 4 bases at V and 5 bases at J, with 17 bases between the two ends. This CDR3 spans 16 amino acids. Germline V gives CDR1 LGHNA, CDR2 YNFKEQ. CDR3: CASSPLKGRGTGELFF. CDR3 nucleotide sequence: TGTGCCAGCAGCCCCCTTAAGGGGAGGGGGACCGGGGAGCTGTTTTTT.

The chain employs TRBV12-3 or TRBV12-4 and TRBJ2-7; weak D call: TRBD2 (6 bases). The length of the CDR3 is 13 residues. V dropped 5 bases and J dropped 0 bases, with 8 bases sitting between them. CDR3 loop: CASSAGLSYEQYF. Written as DNA, the CDR3 is TGTGCCAGCAGTGCGGGACTCTCCTACGAGCAGTACTTC.

The chain has TRBV30 and TRBJ1-3; D is unresolved. The V gene's germline CDR1 is GTSNPN and CDR2 SVGIG (reference sequence). This CDR3 region has 14 residues. Trimming took 4 bases from V and 4 from J, leaving 14 bases between them. In DNA, the CDR3 is TGTGCCTGGAAAGGAGGGTTTCCAGGAAACACCATATATTTT. Amino acids: CAWKGGFPGNTIYF.

The chain links TRBV29-1 to TRBJ1-1; TRBD1 matches 7 bases. The CDR3 consists of 12 residues. In germline, CDR1 is SQVTM, CDR2 ANQGSEA. Trimming cost V 4 bases and J 5 bases; bases outside gene matches: 4. The chain's CDR3 is CSVVRGRTEAFF. For the CDR3, the DNA is TGCAGCGTTGTGAGGGGGCGGACTGAAGCTTTCTTT.

V and J are TRBV28 and TRBJ2-7; TRBD2 matches 16 bases. Unmatched junction bases numbered 4, after V lost 4 bases and J lost 10 bases. Germline V gene sequence: CDR1 MDHEN, CDR2 SYDVKM. The CDR3 runs 14 residues. This CDR3 reads CASSYGTSGRAQYF. CDR3 nucleotide sequence: TGTGCCAGCAGTTACGGGACTAGCGGGAGGGCCCAGTACTTC.

V and J are TRBV27 and TRBJ1-5; D not resolved. The V gene's germline CDR1 is MNHEY and CDR2 SMNVEV (reference sequence). V was pared by 8 bases and J by 6 bases, with 8 bases between. This CDR3 spans 11 amino acids. CDR3 bases: TGTGCCAGCGGCGGTAGTCAGCCCCAGCATTTT. Translation: CASGGSQPQHF.

The chain employs TRBV28 and TRBJ2-4; 7 bases line up with TRBD2. With 5 bases clipped from V and 3 bases from J, the junction kept 10 bases outside the gene matches. Germline CDR1 reads MDHEN; CDR2 reads SYDVKM. This CDR3 contains 16 residues. The CDR3 DNA reads TGTGCCAGCAGTCCCCGTGAGGGGAGGGTCAAAAACATTCAGTACTTC. Translated, it gives CASSPREGRVKNIQYF.

The chain carries TRBV10-3 and TRBJ2-7; maybe TRBD2 (5 bases). Deletions cut 10 bases from V and 0 bases from J, with 13 bases between. Germline loops: CDR1 ENHRY, CDR2 SYGVKD. CDR3 length equals 13 residues. In DNA, the CDR3 is TGTGCCAGCCGGGATTACGGCTCCTACGAGCAGTACTTC. Its translation is CASRDYGSYEQYF.